The 7 T cell receptor beta chains presented below share a single source sample, sequenced in a study of metastatic and nonmetastatic thyroid tumors. Patients were all untreated before their thyroid surgery. TCRdb reanalyzed the PCR reads with MiXCR. The sample lists about 48,000 clones, roughly 23% occurring once. The sample was blood. The origin of the receptors is a male donor with papillary thyroid cancer or a benign thyroid nodule (not recorded which). Some clones in this sample may be carry-over from other donors' samples.

This clone was seen many times. The chain carries TRBV2 and TRBJ2-5; TRBD2 matches 10 bases. The germline CDR1 and CDR2 sequences are SNHLY and FYNNEI. The V segment lost 6 bases and the J segment 6 bases; nucleotides outside the gene matches: 10. The CDR3 spans 15 residues. CDR3 sequence reads: CASSAIAGGGKTQYF. The CDR3 coding sequence is TGTGCCAGCAGCGCGATAGCGGGAGGTGGGAAGACCCAGTACTTC.

This clone was observed many times. Different DNA sequences within this sample yield the same CDR3. The rearrangement links TRBV2 to TRBJ1-5; TRBD1 agrees at 12 bases. The ends lost 5 bases at V and 7 bases at J; junction bases unmatched: 6. The CDR3 covers 15 residues. Per the germline V gene, CDR1 is SNHLY and CDR2 is FYNNEI. The CDR3 DNA follows: TGTGCCAGCAGTCTTGCCGGGACAGGGGGCCAGCCCCAGCATTTT. This encodes CASSLAGTGGQPQHF.

The chain is built from TRBV24-1 and TRBJ2-1; 11 bases map to TRBD1. Per the germline V gene, CDR1 is KGHDR and CDR2 is SFDVKD. The CDR3 loop spans 16 amino acids. The V gene end was trimmed by 4 bases and the J gene end by 7 bases; junction bases not matched to a gene: 8. CDR3 in amino acids: CATSDQWTGGGNEQFF. The CDR3 region has the DNA TGTGCCACCAGTGACCAGTGGACAGGGGGCGGAAATGAGCAGTTCTTC.

Only a few counts were recorded for this clone. The chain employs TRBV18 and TRBJ2-3; tentatively, D is TRBD1 (5 bases). Looked up from germline, CDR1 is KGHSH and CDR2 is LQKENI. Trimming took off 0 bases at V and 5 bases at J, with 9 bases between the two ends. CDR3 length equals 14 residues. CDR3 sequence (DNA): TGTGCCAGCTCACCACCGGGGCAGCGAGATACGCAGTATTTT. As protein: CASSPPGQRDTQYF.

At least ten counts were recorded for this clone. The rearrangement uses TRBV7-9 and TRBJ1-5; perhaps TRBD1 as D (6 bases). V lost 3 bases, J lost 7 bases, and 22 bases lay in between. Germline CDR1 SEHNR, CDR2 FQNEAQ (reference sequence). The CDR3 totals 17 residues. Written as DNA, the CDR3 is TGTGCCAGCAGCTTGGTGCTAGCACAGGGTAGGGGGCAGCCCCAGCATTTT. Protein: CASSLVLAQGRGQPQHF.

This clone was detected many times. CDR3 sequence: CASSISRDRPYEQYF. CDR3 in DNA: TGTGCCAGTAGTATCAGTCGGGACAGACCCTACGAGCAGTACTTC. The chain is built from TRBV19 and TRBJ2-7; 7 positions match TRBD1. Germline V gene data show CDR1 as LNHDA and CDR2 as SQIVND (reference sequence). CDR3 length equals 15 residues. Losses at the gene ends were 3 bases for V and 2 bases for J; bases not matched to a gene: 7.

There are a few counts of this clone. This rearrangement joins TRBV5-1 to TRBJ2-7; D possibly corresponds to TRBD1 (5 bases). CDR3 length: 15 amino acids. Germline V gene data show CDR1 as SGHRS and CDR2 as YFSETQ. V was trimmed by 4 bases and J by 5 bases, leaving 19 bases between them. The CDR3 sequence: CASSPAGQGDHEQYF. The CDR3 DNA sequence: TGCGCCAGCAGCCCGGCCGGGCAGGGTGACCACGAGCAGTACTTC.